The sequence of this TCR beta chain was determined in a study of Tregs in tolerant kidney transplant recipients. Study conclusions and caveats: The small number of patients limits these findings pending further validation. For some patients, primers changed over time, blocking nucleotide-level comparison.

Here immunoSEQ multiplex PCR was the method, and the copy in TCRdb shows in-frame clones only, minus some. The listing contains 45,000 to 55,000 clones. The germline CDR1 and CDR2 sequences are DFQATT and SNEGSKA (reference sequence). The CDR3 loop spans 14 amino acids. V was pared by 5 bases and J by 5 bases, with 8 bases of the junction left unmatched. Regarding this clone: Its antigen is currently unknown. The read gets to within 3 residues of the CDR3 end, and the germline J gene fills in the rest.

Sequenced material: CD4+ T cells from blood, taken before the transplant. The sequence was obtained from a human donor who received a combined kidney and bone marrow transplant. The chain couples TRBV20-1 to TRBJ2-3; 9 bases line up with TRBD2. This CDR3 is CSALLAGAGDTQYF. CDR3 DNA (partial): TGCAGTGCTCTTTTAGCGGGAGCGGGAGATACG.